These 17 T cell receptor beta chains share one sample of origin, sequenced in a study of Ad26.COV2.S vaccination and SARS-CoV-2 variants. Treatment defined: around 19 received Ad26.COV2.S at low or high dose, single or two shots; a few received placebo; per-sample allocation not given. Samples analyzed were those drawn on day 63 after the first vaccine or placebo injection. The repertoire was sequenced with immunoSEQ multiplex PCR; TCRdb's copy has only in-frame clones and lacks some. The sample records roughly 500,000 clones, roughly nine tenths being singletons. Sequencing was performed on peripheral blood, taken in a trial of Ad26.COV2.S vaccine versus placebo. The receptors come from a person between 18 and 60 years old who received the Ad26.COV2.S COVID-19 vaccine or a placebo.

The gene calls are TRBV9 and TRBJ2-3; D remains unclear. V dropped 1 base and J dropped 0 bases, with 12 bases sitting between them. CDR3 length equals 16 residues. CDR1 is SGDLS and CDR2 is YYNGEE in the germline V gene. The CDR3 DNA reads TGTGCCAGCAGCGTATGGCCATACTCTAGCACAGATACGCAGTATTTT. As protein: CASSVWPYSSTDTQYF.

CDR3 sequence (DNA): TGCGCCAGCAGCCTCGGGACAGGGGGTGCGAACACTGAAGCTTTCTTT. This gives the protein CASSLGTGGANTEAFF. J is TRBJ1-1 and V is TRBV5-1, with 11 bases aligning to TRBD1. Germline CDR1 and CDR2: SGHRS and YFSETQ. There are 16 residues in the CDR3. Trimming removed 4 bases from V and 1 base from J; junction bases left unmatched: 6.

This chain uses TRBV7-2 with TRBJ2-3; 10 positions agree with TRBD2. This CDR3 region has 18 residues. V lost 0 bases, J lost 5 bases, and 11 bases stayed unmatched. Per germline, CDR1 SGHTA and CDR2 FQGNSA. CDR3 region: CASSLAVVVAGGIDTQYF. The CDR3 bases are TGTGCCAGCAGCTTAGCGGTGGTAGTAGCGGGAGGTATAGATACGCAGTATTTT. Full variable domain (rest looked up from reference TRBV7-2 and TRBJ2-3): GAGVSQSPSNKVTEKGKDVELRCDPISGHTALYWYRQSLGQGLEFLIYFQGNSAPDKSGLPSDRFSAERTGGSVSTLTIQRTQQEDSAVYLCASSLAVVVAGGIDTQYFGPGTRLTVL.

The chain uses TRBV19 and TRBJ1-2; a weak D match, TRBD1 (5 bases). Germline V gene data show CDR1 as LNHDA and CDR2 as SQIVND (reference sequence). The germline V and J ends were trimmed by 10 bases and 7 bases, with 19 bases remaining between them. The CDR3 sequence is 13 residues long. The CDR3 region is CATARGIRGGYTF. For the CDR3, the DNA is TGTGCCACCGCGCGGGGGATCCGCGGTGGCTACACCTTC.

The rearrangement uses TRBV20-1 and TRBJ2-7, with a weak D call TRBD2 (6 bases). The CDR3 loop spans 11 amino acids. Germline V gene sequence: CDR1 DFQATT, CDR2 SNEGSKA (reference sequence). V was pared by 6 bases and J by 2 bases, with 8 bases between. The CDR3 DNA sequence: TGCAGTGCCCCGGGAGCCTACGAGCAGTACTTC. As protein: CSAPGAYEQYF.

The chain employs TRBV28 and TRBJ1-1; perhaps TRBD1 as D (5 bases). Germline lookup yields CDR1 MDHEN and CDR2 SYDVKM. This CDR3 contains 17 residues. The V end lost 5 bases, the J end lost 0 bases, and 19 bases lay between the germline ends. The CDR3 here is CASSPWTPGVVNTEAFF. In nucleotides, the CDR3 is TGTGCCAGCAGTCCGTGGACACCGGGGGTAGTGAACACTGAAGCTTTCTTT.

J is TRBJ2-2 and V is TRBV27, with D possibly being TRBD2 (7 bases). CDR1 and CDR2 from the germline V gene are MNHEY and SMNVEV (reference sequence). The CDR3 is made up of 15 amino acids. Trimming pared 1 base from V and 4 bases from J, leaving 10 bases between. In DNA form, the CDR3 reads TGTGCCAGCAGTTTATGGGGGGGCCGCACCGGGGAGCTGTTTTTT. It translates to CASSLWGGRTGELFF.

The J gene is TRBJ2-6, the V gene TRBV9; TRBD1 aligns across 8 bases. Per the germline V gene, CDR1 is SGDLS and CDR2 is YYNGEE. The CDR3 runs 17 residues. Trimming removed 2 bases from V and 1 base from J; junction bases left unmatched: 5. The DNA for the CDR3 is TGTGCCAGCAGCGTGGGGACAGGCATATCTGGGGCCAACGTCCTGACTTTC. It encodes CASSVGTGISGANVLTF.

The chain combines TRBV5-4 with TRBJ2-7; D not certain. The ends were cut back, 0 bases at V and 7 bases at J, with 8 bases in the middle. CDR1 and CDR2 (germline): SGHNT, YYREEE (reference sequence). The CDR3 consists of 12 residues. The CDR3 loop reads CASSLDGLEQYF. DNA for the CDR3: TGTGCCAGCAGCTTGGACGGCCTGGAGCAGTACTTC.

This clone is a singleton in its sample. DNA for the CDR3: TGCGCCAGCAGCCAAGATACGGGGGCAGGGCCCCCCTACGAGCAGTACGTC. Amino acids: CASSQDTGAGPPYEQYV. The chain combines TRBV4-1 with TRBJ2-7; either TRBD1 or TRBD2 may fit D (6 bases each). The CDR3 is 17 residues long. Germline-derived CDR1 and CDR2 are MGHRA and YSYEKL. The V end lost 0 bases, the J end lost 2 bases, and 17 bases lay between the germline ends.

The V and J genes are TRBV18 and TRBJ2-3, with D maybe TRBD2 (6 bases). The CDR3 has 15 residues. Trimming pared 3 bases from V and 8 bases from J, leaving 18 bases between. Germline-derived CDR1 and CDR2 are KGHSH and LQKENI. CDR3 region: CASSPGTGGLGTQYF. The CDR3 nucleotides are TGTGCCAGCTCACCGGGGACTGGGGGACTTGGTACGCAGTATTTT.

The gene calls are TRBV4-1 and TRBJ2-3; 8 positions match TRBD2. Per germline, CDR1 MGHRA and CDR2 YSYEKL. The CDR3 runs to 19 residues. V was clipped by 0 bases and J by 2 bases; unmatched bases: 13. The DNA for the CDR3 is TGCGCCAGCAGCCAAGAAACCCCCATGGGAGCGGGAGTCACAGATACGCAGTATTTT. Translated, it gives CASSQETPMGAGVTDTQYF.

This sequence joins TRBV15 and TRBJ1-6, with a weak D call TRBD1 (5 bases). The V and J ends lost 1 base and 10 bases respectively, with 17 bases between them. This CDR3 spans 16 amino acids. Germline-derived CDR1 and CDR2 are LNHNV and YYDKDF (reference sequence). CDR3 nucleotide sequence: TGTGCCACCAGCAGAGTTCCGGGAGCAGGACAATCACCCCTCCACTTT. This codes for CATSRVPGAGQSPLHF.

V is TRBV11-2 and J is TRBJ1-4, with TRBD1 matching 10 bases. Germline-derived CDR1 and CDR2 are SGHAT and FQNNGV. J gave up 8 bases and V 1 base, and 7 bases lay outside the gene matches. This CDR3 is 16 amino acids long. The CDR3 bases are TGTGCCAGCAGCTTAGGTACTAGGACAGGGGGAGAAAAACTGTTTTTT. Its protein product is CASSLGTRTGGEKLFF.

This clone was seen a few times. This chain joins TRBV19 and TRBJ1-2; D uncertain. The CDR3 totals 13 residues. Germline CDR1 reads LNHDA; CDR2 reads SQIVND (reference sequence). Deletions cut 7 bases from V and 2 bases from J, with 11 bases between. The CDR3 reads CASTTGPNYGYTF. In nucleotides, the CDR3 is TGTGCCAGTACCACCGGACCGAACTATGGCTACACCTTC.

The rearrangement joins TRBV6-2 or TRBV6-3 to TRBJ2-3; D may be TRBD1 (6 bases). Germline lookup yields CDR1 MNHEY and CDR2 SVGEGT. Trimming shortened V by 3 bases and J by 0 bases, and 13 bases separated the two germline ends. The CDR3 consists of 16 residues. The CDR3 loop is CASSYFPGDSTDTQYF. The CDR3 nucleotides are TGTGCCAGCAGTTATTTTCCAGGGGACAGCACAGATACGCAGTATTTT.

J is TRBJ2-3 and V is TRBV18, with TRBD2 as a possible D gene (6 bases). CDR1 is KGHSH, CDR2 LQKENI, per germline. V lost 3 bases to trimming and J lost 3 bases, with 16 bases between them. This CDR3 region has 16 residues. The CDR3 DNA reads as TGTGCCAGCTCACCGGTAACGGGAGCTCCAACAGATACGCAGTATTTT. Its protein product is CASSPVTGAPTDTQYF.